This entry lists 22 T cell receptor beta chains sequenced from one sample in a study of blood T cells in healthy people across ages. With a J-beta primer mix and a sample-barcoded 5' primer, a second PCR ran roughly 7 to 11 cycles. In TCRdb, the 5' RACE reads were re-called with MiXCR into one record per CDR3 protein. Of around 1.5 million distinct CDR3 sequences listed, around 55% are singletons. Source material: blood. Receptor source: a man aged 18 to 29 in good health.

This sequence joins TRBV4-1 and TRBJ1-2; D might be TRBD1 (5 bases). Germline V gene lookup returns CDR1 MGHRA and CDR2 YSYEKL. The CDR3 spans 16 residues. Trimming removed 0 bases from V and 8 bases from J, with 19 bases in between. Here the CDR3 reads CASSQELAGLGLGYTF. CDR3 coding DNA: TGCGCCAGCAGCCAAGAACTGGCAGGGTTAGGATTGGGCTACACCTTC.

This chain uses TRBV12-3 or TRBV12-4 with TRBJ1-2; D is unresolved. Trimming removed 6 bases from V and 7 bases from J, with 12 bases in between. The CDR3 is made up of 12 amino acids. The CDR3 sequence: CASSLEAGGYTF. Here the CDR3 DNA reads TGTGCCAGCAGCCTGGAGGCTGGTGGCTACACCTTC.

The chain is built from TRBV4-1 and TRBJ2-5, with 7 bases identical to TRBD2. This CDR3 has 19 residues. Germline CDR1 MGHRA, CDR2 YSYEKL. Trimming removed 11 bases from V and 4 bases from J; junction bases left unmatched: 28. Written as DNA, the CDR3 is TGCGCCCCGGCCAACGGACCGGGGCTAGCGGACTATCCCCGAGAGACCCAGTACTTC. As protein: CAPANGPGLADYPRETQYF.

The chain carries TRBV4-2 and TRBJ1-1, with TRBD1 matching over 7 bases. The CDR3 length is 14 residues. Germline CDR1 and CDR2: LGHNA and YNFKEQ. J was trimmed by 3 bases and V by 5 bases; bases with no gene match: 6. CDR3 protein: CASSSDRVHTEAFF. CDR3 DNA: TGTGCCAGCAGCTCCGACAGGGTTCACACTGAAGCTTTCTTT.

This rearrangement joins TRBV20-1 to TRBJ2-1; 7 bases align to TRBD1. This CDR3 has 14 residues. V was clipped by 7 bases and J by 6 bases; unmatched bases: 12. CDR1 is DFQATT, CDR2 SNEGSKA, per germline (reference sequence). For the CDR3, the DNA is TGCAGTGGACGTGACAGGGTAGGGATCAATGAGCAGTTCTTC. Its protein product is CSGRDRVGINEQFF.

The V and J genes are TRBV27 and TRBJ2-1; no reliable D call. Germline V lookup: CDR1 MNHEY, CDR2 SMNVEV (reference sequence). This CDR3 is 11 amino acids long. V was cut by 4 bases and J by 9 bases, with 7 bases left in between. For the CDR3, the DNA is TGTGCCAGCAGTTCCAAAAGTGAGCAGTTCTTC. This sequence encodes CASSSKSEQFF.

The rearrangement uses TRBV4-2 and TRBJ2-5; possible D gene TRBD2, 7 bases. CDR1 is LGHNA, CDR2 YNFKEQ, per germline. V lost 1 base to trimming and J lost 0 bases, with 15 bases between them. The CDR3 extends over 17 amino acids. The CDR3 protein is CASSQAEGGGNQETQYF. Here the CDR3 DNA reads TGTGCCAGCAGCCAAGCGGAGGGGGGGGGGAACCAAGAGACCCAGTACTTC.

This rearrangement joins TRBV6-1 to TRBJ2-2; perhaps TRBD1 as D (6 bases). V shed 7 bases and J shed 6 bases, with 15 bases lying between them. This CDR3 region has 14 residues. Germline V gives CDR1 MNHNS, CDR2 SASEGT. CDR3 region: CASKGPGDAGELFF. The CDR3 bases are TGTGCCAGCAAGGGGCCAGGGGATGCCGGGGAGCTGTTTTTT.

The chain links TRBV6-5 to TRBJ2-5; 7 bases are shared with TRBD1. The CDR3 length is 13 residues. CDR1 MNHEY and CDR2 SVGAGI come from the germline V gene. V gave up 7 bases and J gave up 6 bases; unmatched junction bases: 8. The chain's CDR3 is CASTGTEEKTQYF. The CDR3 DNA reads TGTGCCAGCACCGGGACAGAAGAAAAGACCCAGTACTTC.

This clonotype was seen once. The CDR3: CAGQGAHNSPLHF. For the CDR3, the DNA is TGTGCCGGACAGGGGGCGCATAATTCACCCCTCCACTTT. The chain combines TRBV27 with TRBJ1-6, with 11 bases lining up with TRBD1. Germline trimming cut 11 bases from V and 5 bases from J; bases unmatched to any gene: 2. The CDR3 extends over 13 amino acids. CDR1 MNHEY and CDR2 SMNVEV come from the germline V gene (reference sequence).

The genes are TRBV29-1 and TRBJ1-1; 8 nucleotides align to TRBD1. V gave up 4 bases and J gave up 6 bases; unmatched junction bases: 1. This CDR3 is built from 11 residues. Germline CDR1 reads SQVTM; CDR2 reads ANQGSEA. The CDR3 DNA is TGCAGCGTTGTGGACAGGGCTGAAGCTTTCTTT. Translation: CSVVDRAEAFF.

The CDR3 DNA is TGCAGTGCTAGTTCGACCGGGACACCAGAATACGAGCAGTACTTC. Its translation is CSASSTGTPEYEQYF. The chain joins TRBV20-1 to TRBJ2-1; TRBD1 is a possible D gene (6 bases). The DNA matches TRBJ2-7 better at its end, which makes the J call doubtful. CDR3 length: 15 amino acids. Germline V gives CDR1 DFQATT, CDR2 SNEGSKA (reference sequence).

The table lists this clonotype with a count of one. J is TRBJ2-5 and V is TRBV3-1; D ambiguous. There are 18 residues in the CDR3. Trimming shortened V by 0 bases and J by 2 bases, and 19 bases separated the two germline ends. CDR1 is LGHDT, CDR2 YNNKEL, per germline (reference sequence). This chain's CDR3 is CASSQDRNRPVPQETQYF. The CDR3 nucleotides read TGTGCCAGCAGCCAAGATAGGAACAGACCCGTCCCACAAGAGACCCAGTACTTC.

The chain carries TRBV5-6 and TRBJ1-2; D unclear. Germline V gives CDR1 SGHDT, CDR2 YYEEEE. CDR3 length: 14 amino acids. Trimming removed 4 bases from V and 8 bases from J, with 18 bases in between. CDR3 DNA sequence: TGTGCCAGCAGCCGCGGGAGGGAGGTTTACGGCTACACCTTC. This gives the protein CASSRGREVYGYTF.

The V and J genes are TRBV4-1 and TRBJ2-3; D possibly corresponds to TRBD2 (5 bases). The germline CDR1 and CDR2 sequences are MGHRA and YSYEKL. V lost 1 base to trimming and J lost 3 bases, with 11 bases between them. CDR3 length equals 15 residues. The CDR3 nucleotides read TGCGCCAGCAGCCAAGTAGAGCGGAAGACAGATACGCAGTATTTT. It specifies CASSQVERKTDTQYF.

The CDR3 here is CSAHGTSGGLRETQYF. The CDR3 DNA is TGCAGTGCCCACGGGACTAGCGGGGGGCTCCGGGAGACCCAGTACTTC. This chain uses TRBV20-1 with TRBJ2-4; 15 positions agree with TRBD2. The closer fit of TRBJ2-5 to the DNA end suggests the J call may be wrong. CDR1 and CDR2 (germline): DFQATT, SNEGSKA (reference sequence). This CDR3 contains 16 residues.

The rearrangement joins TRBV6-2 or TRBV6-3 to TRBJ2-6; weak D call: TRBD1 (6 bases). The CDR3 totals 14 residues. The germline CDR1 and CDR2 sequences are MNHEY and SVGEGT. V was trimmed by 11 bases and J by 4 bases, leaving 15 bases between them. CDR3 region: CAHQDRSGANVLTF. CDR3 coding DNA: TGTGCCCACCAGGACAGATCCGGGGCCAACGTCCTGACTTTC.

The chain couples TRBV20-1 to TRBJ2-7; D is unclear. This CDR3 comprises 13 residues. The germline V gene has CDR1 DFQATT and CDR2 SNEGSKA (reference sequence). Trimming stripped 3 bases from V and 2 bases from J, with 11 bases between. The CDR3: CSARHGTTYEQYF. CDR3 DNA: TGCAGTGCTAGGCATGGCACCACCTACGAGCAGTACTTC.

The J gene is TRBJ2-2, the V gene TRBV14; D remains ambiguous. The germline V gene encodes CDR1 SGHDN and CDR2 FVKESK. The CDR3 runs to 14 residues. Trimming took off 4 bases at V and 6 bases at J, with 12 bases between the two ends. The CDR3: CASSPQRWAGELFF. CDR3 DNA: TGTGCCAGCAGCCCTCAGCGTTGGGCCGGGGAGCTGTTTTTT. The whole variable domain, remainder taken from reference TRBV14 and TRBJ2-2, is EAGVTQFPSHSVIEKGQTVTLRCDPISGHDNLYWYRRVMGKEIKFLLHFVKESKQDESGMPNNRFLAERTGGTYSTLKVQPAELEDSGVYFCASSPQRWAGELFFGEGSRLTVL.

Here the CDR3 DNA reads TGTGCCAGCTCACCAGGGGACAGAATCCTGTTTAGGTACGAGCAGTACTTC. This sequence encodes CASSPGDRILFRYEQYF. The genes are TRBV18 and TRBJ2-7; 7 bases line up with TRBD1. The CDR3 totals 17 residues. The J segment lost 4 bases and the V segment lost 2 bases, leaving 14 bases of the junction unmatched. Per germline, CDR1 KGHSH and CDR2 LQKENI.

The gene calls are TRBV7-2 and TRBJ2-1; 10 bases fit TRBD2. The germline CDR1 and CDR2 sequences are SGHTA and FQGNSA. This CDR3 is 16 amino acids long. J gave up 7 bases and V 0 bases, and 6 bases lay outside the gene matches. CDR3 nucleotides: TGTGCCAGCAGCTTAGCTATGCCTAGCGGGAGTAATGAGCAGTTCTTC. Residues: CASSLAMPSGSNEQFF.

Written as DNA, the CDR3 is TGTGCCACCAGTGACTTATGGGCCAGCTATGGCTACACCTTC. Amino acid sequence: CATSDLWASYGYTF. This chain links TRBV24-1 with TRBJ1-2; D gene uncertain. The germline V gene has CDR1 KGHDR and CDR2 SFDVKD. The CDR3 is made up of 14 amino acids. The V end lost 4 bases, the J end lost 4 bases, and 12 bases lay between the germline ends.